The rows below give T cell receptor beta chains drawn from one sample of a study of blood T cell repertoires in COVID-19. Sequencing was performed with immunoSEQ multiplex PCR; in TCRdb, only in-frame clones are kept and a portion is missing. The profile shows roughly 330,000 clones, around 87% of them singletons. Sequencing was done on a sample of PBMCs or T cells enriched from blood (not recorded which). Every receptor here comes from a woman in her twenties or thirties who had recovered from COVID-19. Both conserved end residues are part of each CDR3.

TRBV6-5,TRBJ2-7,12,CASRQVLYEQYF
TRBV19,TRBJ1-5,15,CASSIGTGNGQPQHF
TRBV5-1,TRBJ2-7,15,CASSRDYRVAYEQYF
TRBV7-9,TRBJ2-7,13,CASSRDKAYEQYF
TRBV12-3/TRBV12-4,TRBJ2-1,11,CASRGGNEQFF
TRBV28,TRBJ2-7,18,CASSRLGDSPSRNYEQYF
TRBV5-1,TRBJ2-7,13,CASSWDRGYEQYF
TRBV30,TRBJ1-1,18,CAWRRRYRGRDMNTEAFF
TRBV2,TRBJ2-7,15,CASRVTGGGLDEQYF
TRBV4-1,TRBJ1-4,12,CASSPESEKLFF
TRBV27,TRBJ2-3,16,CASSFLGQENTDTQYF
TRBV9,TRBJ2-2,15,CASSPRQGTTGELFF
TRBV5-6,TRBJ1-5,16,CASSGWTGGGNQPQHF
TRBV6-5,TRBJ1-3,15,CASRTRAPAGDTIYF
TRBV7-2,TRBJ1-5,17,CASSLAPRTGGEQPQHF
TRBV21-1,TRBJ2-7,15,CASSTRDNRPYEQYF
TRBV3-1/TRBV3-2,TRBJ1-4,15,CASSQIQMGNEKLFF
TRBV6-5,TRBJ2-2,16,CASSYIETSEAGELFF
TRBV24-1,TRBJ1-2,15,CATSDPTVTNYGYTF
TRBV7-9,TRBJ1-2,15,CASSLQGLGNYGYTF
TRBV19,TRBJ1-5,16,CASSPPRGQKLQPQHF
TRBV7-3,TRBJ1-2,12,CASSFRTDGYTF
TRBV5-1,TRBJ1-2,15,CASRGQGAPGYGYTF
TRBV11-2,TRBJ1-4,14,CASSSTGGTEKLFF
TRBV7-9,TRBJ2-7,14,CASSPTGGSYEQYF
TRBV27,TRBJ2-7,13,CASSRDRGYEQYF
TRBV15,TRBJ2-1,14,CATREGGLDNEQFF
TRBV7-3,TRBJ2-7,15,CASTNQDRRSYEQYF
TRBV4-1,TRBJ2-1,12,CASSQGADEQFF
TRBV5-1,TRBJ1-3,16,CASSPGTGGNGNTIYF
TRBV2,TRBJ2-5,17,CASSNGLAGEQWETQYF
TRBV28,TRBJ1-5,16,CASRLGGMGSNQPQHF
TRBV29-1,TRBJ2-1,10,CSGRTTEQFF
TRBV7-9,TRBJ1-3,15,CASSRTTRSGNTIYF
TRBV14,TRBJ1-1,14,CASSQELRRGEAFF
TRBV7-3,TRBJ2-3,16,CASSLTFAGGTDTQYF
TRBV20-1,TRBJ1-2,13,CSASRQGRSGYTF
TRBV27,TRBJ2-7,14,CASSLRRDGGEQYF
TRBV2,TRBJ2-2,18,CASSATPQGAEWTGELFF
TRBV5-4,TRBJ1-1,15,CASSLTRDRDTEAFF
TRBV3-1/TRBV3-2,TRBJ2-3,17,CASSPGGSGGFTDTQYF
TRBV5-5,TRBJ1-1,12,CASSAGLGEAFF